A single sample gave rise to the 26 T cell receptor beta chains below, sequenced in a study of neoadjuvant nivolumab and ipilimumab in lung cancer. Profiled with immunoSEQ multiplex PCR; TCRdb holds only in-frame clones, not every one. The data show roughly 14,000 clones, nearly 70% seen once. The specimen was peripheral blood, collected after neoadjuvant nivolumab, alone or with ipilimumab, at or shortly before surgery. Receptors originate from an adult with non-small cell lung cancer.

By frequency in the sample, this clone is medium-sized. The chain couples TRBV5-4 to TRBJ2-1; a weak D match, TRBD2 (6 bases). This CDR3 has 15 residues. Germline lookup yields CDR1 SGHNT and CDR2 YYREEE (reference sequence). V lost 5 bases to trimming and J lost 8 bases, with 20 bases between them. The CDR3 sequence is CASREGTSSVDEQFF. The CDR3 region has the DNA TGTGCCAGCAGGGAGGGAACTAGCTCGGTCGATGAGCAGTTCTTC.

This clone was seen only a few times. This sequence joins TRBV29-1 and TRBJ1-1, with TRBD1 identical over 7 bases. The length of the CDR3 is 12 residues. The junction had 6 bases not matched to a gene; V was cut back by 7 bases and J by 4 bases. Germline-derived CDR1 and CDR2 are SQVTM and ANQGSEA. CDR3 protein: CSASEGATEAFF. In DNA form, the CDR3 reads TGCAGCGCCTCCGAGGGGGCCACTGAAGCTTTCTTT. Based on the CDR3 plus reference TRBV29-1 and TRBJ1-1, the full variable domain is SAVISQKPSRDICQRGTSLTIQCQVDSQVTMMFWYRQQPGQSLTLIATANQGSEATYESGFVIDKFPISRPNLTFSTLTVSNMSPEDSSIYLCSASEGATEAFFGQGTRLTVV.

This sequence joins TRBV5-1 and TRBJ2-5, with 7 bases fitting TRBD2. Germline CDR1 SGHRS, CDR2 YFSETQ. Unmatched junction bases numbered 5, after V lost 3 bases and J lost 3 bases. CDR3 length: 14 amino acids. The CDR3 spells CASSWGLQKETQYF. The CDR3 bases are TGCGCCAGCAGCTGGGGACTACAGAAAGAGACCCAGTACTTC.

The chain combines TRBV7-8 with TRBJ1-2; 8 nucleotides agree with TRBD1. This CDR3 contains 15 residues. Germline CDR1 reads SGHVS; CDR2 reads FQNEAQ. V shed 5 bases and J 5 bases; nucleotides not matched to a gene: 10. CDR3 nucleotides: TGTGCCAGCAGCGCGTCCGGGACAGGCATGTATGGCTACACCTTC. Encoded protein: CASSASGTGMYGYTF.

V is TRBV29-1 and J is TRBJ2-3; 8 nucleotides line up with TRBD2. The CDR3 covers 13 residues. The V and J ends lost 5 bases and 2 bases, in that order; junction bases with no gene match: 3. CDR1 is SQVTM and CDR2 is ANQGSEA in the germline V gene. CDR3: CSVNSGTTDTQYF. CDR3 coding DNA: TGCAGCGTTAATAGCGGGACCACAGATACGCAGTATTTT.

This clone showed up just a few times. V is TRBV7-9 and J is TRBJ1-1; D is uncertain. The CDR3 is made up of 14 amino acids. The V end lost 5 bases, the J end lost 3 bases, and 13 bases lay between the germline ends. Germline V gene data show CDR1 as SEHNR and CDR2 as FQNEAQ (reference sequence). The CDR3 reads CASSPTISHTEAFF. The DNA of the CDR3 is TGTGCCAGCAGCCCGACTATATCGCACACTGAAGCTTTCTTT. Full variable domain (remainder filled in from reference TRBV7-9 and TRBJ1-1): DTGVSQNPRHKITKRGQNVTFRCDPISEHNRLYWYRQTLGQGPEFLTYFQNEAQLEKSRLLSDRFSAERPKGSFSTLEIQRTEQGDSAMYLCASSPTISHTEAFFGQGTRLTVV.

The chain links TRBV7-9 to TRBJ1-2; 10 nucleotides line up with TRBD1. The CDR3 spans 14 residues. Trimming cost V 1 base and J 6 bases; bases outside gene matches: 2. The germline gives CDR1 SEHNR, CDR2 FQNEAQ (reference sequence). CDR3 loop: CASSLVDRGHGYTF. CDR3 coding DNA: TGTGCCAGCAGCTTAGTAGACAGGGGGCATGGCTACACCTTC.

This clone was counted a few times. This chain joins TRBV30 and TRBJ1-2; TRBD1 might be the D (5 bases). The V and J ends lost 2 bases and 7 bases respectively, with 8 bases between them. The CDR3 has 11 residues. Germline V gene data show CDR1 as GTSNPN and CDR2 as SVGIG (reference sequence). The CDR3 protein is CAWSTRAGYTF. Here the CDR3 DNA reads TGTGCCTGGAGTACCAGGGCTGGCTACACCTTC.

V gene TRBV7-9 combines with J gene TRBJ2-2, with D tentatively TRBD1 (5 bases). The CDR3 spans 14 residues. V lost 6 bases, J lost 4 bases, and 12 bases lay in between. The germline gives CDR1 SEHNR, CDR2 FQNEAQ (reference sequence). The CDR3 loop is CASSRMTVTGELFF. CDR3 coding DNA: TGTGCCAGCAGTCGTATGACAGTCACCGGGGAGCTGTTTTTT. The whole variable domain, remainder taken from reference TRBV7-9 and TRBJ2-2, is DTGVSQNPRHKITKRGQNVTFRCDPISEHNRLYWYRQTLGQGPEFLTYFQNEAQLEKSRLLSDRFSAERPKGSFSTLEIQRTEQGDSAMYLCASSRMTVTGELFFGEGSRLTVL.

The sample holds a few counts of this clone. The V call is TRBV4-1, the J call TRBJ2-7, with a weak D call TRBD1 (5 bases). This CDR3 has 15 residues. The ends were cut back, 6 bases at V and 6 bases at J, with 21 bases in the middle. Germline assignment: CDR1 MGHRA and CDR2 YSYEKL. CDR3 sequence: CASRPSDNSMGEQYF. The CDR3 coding sequence is TGCGCCAGCAGGCCCTCGGACAATTCGATGGGCGAGCAGTACTTC.

This clone has more than one count but fewer than ten. The chain couples TRBV11-2 to TRBJ1-1; the D is unclear. Trimming removed 0 bases from V and 5 bases from J, with 13 bases in between. The CDR3 loop spans 15 amino acids. Germline V gives CDR1 SGHAT, CDR2 FQNNGV. Written as DNA, the CDR3 is TGTGCCAGCAGCTTAGAGGCGGCGGATTGGACTGAAGCTTTCTTT. Translation gives CASSLEAADWTEAFF.

The V call is TRBV29-1, the J call TRBJ2-3; maybe TRBD2 (6 bases). Germline lookup yields CDR1 SQVTM and CDR2 ANQGSEA. V lost 5 bases and J 0 bases, leaving 9 bases between the germline ends. CDR3 length: 13 amino acids. The CDR3: CSVFRESTDTQYF. Written as DNA, the CDR3 is TGCAGCGTTTTCCGGGAGAGCACAGATACGCAGTATTTT.

V gene TRBV11-2 combines with J gene TRBJ2-1; 8 nucleotides align to TRBD2. With 3 bases clipped from V and 5 bases from J, the junction kept 3 bases outside the gene matches. CDR3 length: 14 amino acids. Per the germline V gene, CDR1 is SGHAT and CDR2 is FQNNGV. CDR3 coding DNA: TGTGCCAGCAGCTTCACTAGCGGTAACAATGAGCAGTTCTTC. As protein: CASSFTSGNNEQFF.

The table lists this clone with a few counts. The rearrangement links TRBV7-3 to TRBJ1-2; TRBD1 is a possible D gene (5 bases). This CDR3 spans 12 amino acids. Germline V gene data show CDR1 as SGHTA and CDR2 as FQGTGA. V shed 2 bases and J shed 9 bases, with 10 bases lying between them. The DNA of the CDR3 is TGTGCCAGCAGCTTAGTCCAGGGAAGCTACACCTTC. Translating gives CASSLVQGSYTF.

The rearrangement links TRBV5-4 to TRBJ2-5; possible D gene TRBD2, 5 bases. The CDR3 covers 14 residues. Trimming shortened V by 2 bases and J by 5 bases, and 13 bases separated the two germline ends. Germline V lookup: CDR1 SGHNT, CDR2 YYREEE (reference sequence). CDR3 loop: CASSFGGSGETQYF. DNA of the CDR3: TGTGCCAGCAGCTTCGGAGGCTCGGGGGAGACCCAGTACTTC.

CDR3 sequence reads: CSAGGTEVQYF. CDR3 DNA sequence: TGCAGCGCCGGCGGGACAGAGGTGCAGTACTTC. This chain joins TRBV29-1 and TRBJ2-7; possibly TRBD1 for D (7 bases). Between the trimmed V and J ends, which lost 7 bases and 9 bases, there was a span of 16 bases. The CDR3 consists of 11 residues. Germline V CDR1 and CDR2: SQVTM, ANQGSEA.

This clone was seen more than once but under ten times. The rearrangement uses TRBV7-9 and TRBJ1-1, with no clear D. Germline CDR1 and CDR2: SEHNR and FQNEAQ (reference sequence). The CDR3 has 13 residues. V was cut by 7 bases and J by 1 base, with 10 bases left in between. CDR3 bases: TGTGCCAGCATCCGGGCCGCGAACACTGAAGCTTTCTTT. Its translation is CASIRAANTEAFF.

This clone was seen only a few times. One end of the junction fails to match germline, which may point to a read error. J is TRBJ2-2 and V is TRBV7-7, with a tentative D call TRBD2 (6 bases). Germline CDR1 and CDR2: SSHAT and FNYEAQ (reference sequence). This CDR3 has 14 amino acids. CDR3 region: CASSSGSTVGELFF. CDR3 bases: TGTGCTAGCAGTTCCGGGAGCACCGTCGGGGAGCTGTTTTTT.

This chain uses TRBV7-8 with TRBJ2-1, with D possibly being TRBD1 (6 bases). The CDR3 sequence is 16 residues long. Per the germline V gene, CDR1 is SGHVS and CDR2 is FQNEAQ. Trimming removed 5 bases from V and 1 base from J, with 15 bases in between. The CDR3 DNA is TGTGCCAGCAGCGTCTACAGGGTAGCGTCCTACAATGAGCAGTTCTTC. Translated: CASSVYRVASYNEQFF.

The rearrangement joins TRBV5-6 to TRBJ1-1; maybe TRBD1 (6 bases). The CDR3 loop spans 15 amino acids. The germline V gene encodes CDR1 SGHDT and CDR2 YYEEEE. V gave up 4 bases and J gave up 1 base, with 14 bases separating them. The CDR3 coding sequence is TGTGCCAGCAGCCTGTGGGGGGCGGGGAACACTGAAGCTTTCTTT. It is translated as CASSLWGAGNTEAFF.

The chain has TRBV11-2 and TRBJ2-7; TRBD1 matches at 8 bases. This CDR3 comprises 14 residues. Germline trimming cut 1 base from V and 2 bases from J; bases unmatched to any gene: 1. CDR1 SGHAT and CDR2 FQNNGV come from the germline V gene. The CDR3 reads CASSLGDRPYEQYF. CDR3 DNA: TGTGCCAGCAGCTTAGGGGACAGGCCCTACGAGCAGTACTTC.

This sequence joins TRBV7-2 and TRBJ2-3; no clear D gene. The V and J ends lost 3 bases and 0 bases respectively, with 7 bases between them. This CDR3 contains 14 residues. Germline V gives CDR1 SGHTA, CDR2 FQGNSA. The chain's CDR3 is CASSFMASTDTQYF. DNA for the CDR3: TGTGCCAGCAGCTTCATGGCAAGCACAGATACGCAGTATTTT.

V usage is TRBV5-1 and J usage is TRBJ2-1; D not certain. This CDR3 region has 15 residues. From germline, CDR1 is SGHRS and CDR2 YFSETQ. Trimming pared 0 bases from V and 1 base from J, leaving 8 bases between. Here the CDR3 DNA reads TGCGCCAGCAGCTTGGGCTCTAAGTCCTACAATGAGCAGTTCTTC. This gives the protein CASSLGSKSYNEQFF.

This clone came up a few times. The chain has TRBV6-1 and TRBJ1-1, with D uncertain. V lost 7 bases and J 0 bases, leaving 15 bases between the germline ends. Germline V gene data show CDR1 as MNHNS and CDR2 as SASEGT. CDR3 length: 15 residues. The CDR3 DNA reads as TGTGCCAGCACCCCCAGGCGAGGGCTGAACACTGAAGCTTTCTTT. Encoded protein: CASTPRRGLNTEAFF.

The chain recombines TRBV30 with TRBJ1-2; 9 bases fit TRBD1. Germline V gene data show CDR1 as GTSNPN and CDR2 as SVGIG (reference sequence). CDR3 length equals 16 residues. The junction had 8 bases not matched to a gene; V was cut back by 2 bases and J by 1 base. CDR3 residues: CAWSRDRAYSNYGYTF. The CDR3 DNA reads TGTGCCTGGAGTCGGGACAGGGCATACAGTAACTATGGCTACACCTTC.

This chain joins TRBV30 and TRBJ1-2; perhaps TRBD1 as D (6 bases). This CDR3 has 10 residues. Looked up from germline, CDR1 is GTSNPN and CDR2 is SVGIG (reference sequence). V was clipped by 4 bases and J by 6 bases, with 6 bases between them. The CDR3 region has the DNA TGTGCCTGGAACAGGGATGGCTACACCTTC. Residues: CAWNRDGYTF.